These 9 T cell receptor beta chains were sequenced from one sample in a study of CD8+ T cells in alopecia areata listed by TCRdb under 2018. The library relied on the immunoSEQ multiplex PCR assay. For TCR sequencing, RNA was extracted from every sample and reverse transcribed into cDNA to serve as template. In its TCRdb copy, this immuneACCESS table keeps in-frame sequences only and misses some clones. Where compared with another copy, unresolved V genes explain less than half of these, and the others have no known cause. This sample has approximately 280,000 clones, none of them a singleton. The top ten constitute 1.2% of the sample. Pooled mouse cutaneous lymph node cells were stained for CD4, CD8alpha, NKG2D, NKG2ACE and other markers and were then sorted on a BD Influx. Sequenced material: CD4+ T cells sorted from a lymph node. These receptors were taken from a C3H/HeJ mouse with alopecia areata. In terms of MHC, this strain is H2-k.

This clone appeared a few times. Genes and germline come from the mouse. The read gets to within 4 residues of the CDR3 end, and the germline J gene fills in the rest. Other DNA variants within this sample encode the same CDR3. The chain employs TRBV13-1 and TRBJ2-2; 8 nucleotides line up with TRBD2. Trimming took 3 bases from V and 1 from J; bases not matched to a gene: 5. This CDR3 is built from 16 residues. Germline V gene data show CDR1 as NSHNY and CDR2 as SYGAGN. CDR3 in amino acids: CASSGGTGENTGQLYF. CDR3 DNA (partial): TGTGCCAGCAGTGGTGGGACTGGAGAAAACACCGGG.

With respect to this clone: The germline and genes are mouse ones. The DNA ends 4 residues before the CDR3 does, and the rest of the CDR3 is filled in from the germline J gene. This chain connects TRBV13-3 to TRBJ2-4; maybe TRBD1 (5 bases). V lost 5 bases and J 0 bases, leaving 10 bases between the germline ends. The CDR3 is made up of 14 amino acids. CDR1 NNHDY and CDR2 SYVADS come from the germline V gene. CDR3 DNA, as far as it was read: TGTGCCAGCAGGCAGGGATCTAGTCAAAAC. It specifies CASRQGSSQN. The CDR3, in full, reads CASRQGSSQNTLYF.

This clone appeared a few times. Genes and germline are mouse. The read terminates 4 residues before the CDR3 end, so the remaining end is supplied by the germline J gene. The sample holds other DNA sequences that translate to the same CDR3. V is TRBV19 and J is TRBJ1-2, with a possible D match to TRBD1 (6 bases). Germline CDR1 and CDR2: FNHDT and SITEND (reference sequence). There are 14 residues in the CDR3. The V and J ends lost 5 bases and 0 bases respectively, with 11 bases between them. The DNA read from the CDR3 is TGTGCCAGCAGCCTCGGACAGACAAACTCC. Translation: CASSLGQTNS. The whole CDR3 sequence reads CASSLGQTNSDYTF.

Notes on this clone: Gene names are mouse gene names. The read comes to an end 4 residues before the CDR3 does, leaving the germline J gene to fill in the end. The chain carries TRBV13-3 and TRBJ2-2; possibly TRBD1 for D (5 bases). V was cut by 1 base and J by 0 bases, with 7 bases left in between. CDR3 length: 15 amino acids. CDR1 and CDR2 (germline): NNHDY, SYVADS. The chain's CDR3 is CASSDRGTNTGQLYF. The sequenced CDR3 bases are TGTGCCAGCAGTGATAGGGGAACAAACACCGGG.

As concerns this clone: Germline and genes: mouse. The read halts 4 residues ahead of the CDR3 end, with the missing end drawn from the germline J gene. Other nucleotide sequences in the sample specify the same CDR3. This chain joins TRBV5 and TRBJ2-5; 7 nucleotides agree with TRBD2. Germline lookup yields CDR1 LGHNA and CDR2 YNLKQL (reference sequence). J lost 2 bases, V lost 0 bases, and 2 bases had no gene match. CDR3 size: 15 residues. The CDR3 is CASSQDWGSQDTQYF. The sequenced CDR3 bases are TGTGCCAGCAGCCAAGACTGGGGGTCCCAAGAC.

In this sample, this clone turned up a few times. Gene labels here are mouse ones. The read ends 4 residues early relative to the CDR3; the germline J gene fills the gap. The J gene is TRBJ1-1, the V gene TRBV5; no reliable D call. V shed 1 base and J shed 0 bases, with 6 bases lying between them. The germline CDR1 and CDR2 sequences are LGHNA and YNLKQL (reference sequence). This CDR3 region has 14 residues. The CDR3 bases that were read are TGTGCCAGCAGCCAAGTTCAGACAAACACA. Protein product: CASSQVQTNT. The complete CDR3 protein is CASSQVQTNTEVFF.

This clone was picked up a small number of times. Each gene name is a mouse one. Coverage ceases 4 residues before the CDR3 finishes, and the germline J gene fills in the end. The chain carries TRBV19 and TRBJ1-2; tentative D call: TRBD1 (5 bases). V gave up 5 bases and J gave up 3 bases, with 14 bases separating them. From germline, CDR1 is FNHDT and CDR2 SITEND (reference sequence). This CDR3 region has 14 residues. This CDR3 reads CASRYISRDSDYTF. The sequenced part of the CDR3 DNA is TGTGCCAGCAGGTATATCTCCAGGGACTCC.

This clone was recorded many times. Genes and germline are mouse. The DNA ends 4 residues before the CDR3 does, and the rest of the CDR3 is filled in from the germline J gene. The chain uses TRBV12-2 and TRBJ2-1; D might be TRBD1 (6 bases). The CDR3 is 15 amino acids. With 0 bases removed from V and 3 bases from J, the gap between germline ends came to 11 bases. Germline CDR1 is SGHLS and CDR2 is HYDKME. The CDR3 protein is CASSLERDIYAEQFF. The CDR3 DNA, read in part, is TGTGCCAGCTCTCTCGAACGGGACATCTATGCT.

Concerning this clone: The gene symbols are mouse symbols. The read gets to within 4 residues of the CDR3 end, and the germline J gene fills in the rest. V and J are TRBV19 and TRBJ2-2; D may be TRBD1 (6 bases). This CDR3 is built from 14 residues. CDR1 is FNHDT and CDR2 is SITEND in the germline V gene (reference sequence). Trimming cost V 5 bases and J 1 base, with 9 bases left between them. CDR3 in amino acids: CASRVQGNTGQLYF. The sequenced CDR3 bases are TGTGCCAGCAGAGTACAGGGAAACACCGGG.